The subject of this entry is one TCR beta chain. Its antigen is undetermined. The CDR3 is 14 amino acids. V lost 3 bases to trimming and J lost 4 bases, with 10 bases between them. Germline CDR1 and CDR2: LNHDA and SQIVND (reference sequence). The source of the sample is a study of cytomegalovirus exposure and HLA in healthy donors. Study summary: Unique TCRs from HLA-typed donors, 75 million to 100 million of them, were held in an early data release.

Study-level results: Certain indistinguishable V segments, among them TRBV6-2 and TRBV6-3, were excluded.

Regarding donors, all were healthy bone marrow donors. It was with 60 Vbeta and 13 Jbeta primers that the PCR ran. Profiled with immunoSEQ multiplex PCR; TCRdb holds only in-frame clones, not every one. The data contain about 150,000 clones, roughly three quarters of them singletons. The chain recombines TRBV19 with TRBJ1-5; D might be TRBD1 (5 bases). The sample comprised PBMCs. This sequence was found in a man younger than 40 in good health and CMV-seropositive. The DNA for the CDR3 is TGTGCCAGTAGTATCCGAGACAGAAATCAGCCCCAGCATTTT. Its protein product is CASSIRDRNQPQHF.